This T cell receptor beta chain emerged from a study of neurological immune-mediated disorders. The wider study: Of the roughly 35 patients with multiple sclerosis, some 31 had relapsing-remitting MS, whereas the remaining 3 had secondary progressive MS.

In this sample, this clonotype turned up many times. At one boundary the junction diverges from the germline segment, which might be a read error. The CDR3 covers 13 residues. Germline CDR1 is DFQATT and CDR2 is SNEGSKA (reference sequence). In TCRdb, the 5' RACE reads were re-called with MiXCR into one record per CDR3 protein. The sample consists of approximately 82,000 distinct CDR3 sequences, 2.6% of them appearing once. The receptor comes from a woman in her thirties with multiple sclerosis. The sequencing input was PBMCs. The gene calls are TRBV20-1 and TRBJ2-2; the D is unclear. CDR3 region: CSARDPNTGELFF. The CDR3 DNA reads TGCAGTGCTCGAGACCCGAACACCGGGGAGCTGTTTTTT.